This TCR beta chain stems from a study of CXCR3-negative and CXCR3-positive naive CD8 T cells. At the level of the study: Some 150 million TRB reads in total, about 1.5 +/- 0.3 million per library. Regarding the study as a whole: Comparison of naive CXCR3-negative and CXCR3-positive cells revealed similar TRBV-TRBJ usage, while memory cells differed. For memory CD8+ cells diversity was much lower, but both naive subsets had comparably high diversity.

CDR3 length: 16 amino acids. Germline CDR1 is SGHRS and CDR2 is YFSETQ. Libraries of TRB cDNA were made by 5' RACE and carried UMIs. One entry per CDR3 protein, without DNA, is what TCRdb gives after re-calling the 5' RACE reads. The table lists 40,000 to 45,000 distinct CDR3 sequences. As regards this clonotype: What it recognizes is unknown.

The chain couples TRBV5-1 to TRBJ1-6. The sequenced sample was memory CD8+ T cells from blood. The sequence was collected from a human donor in good health. Some clones in this sample may be carry-over from other donors' samples. CDR3 sequence reads: CASSLSPPGGTGPLHF.